These T cell receptor beta chains were read from a single sample in a study of blood T cells in healthy people across ages. TCRdb analysed the 5' RACE reads with MiXCR anew, one entry per CDR3 protein. Of some 730,000 distinct CDR3 sequences listed, about 24% are singletons. Specimen: blood. These receptors originate from a man in his 70s in good health. Both conserved end residues are part of each CDR3. D genes are given only for firm matches. A clone size is listed for some rows: how often the clone was seen (once, few, many), or a class if it is expanded.

j_call clone_size v_call d_call cdr3_aa cdr3_nt
TRBJ2-1 NA TRBV5-1 TRBD2 CASTLAGIYNEQFF TGCGCCAGCACACTAGCGGGGATATACAATGAGCAGTTCTTC
TRBJ2-7 NA TRBV6-2/TRBV6-3 NA CASSYLPYEQYF TGTGCCAGCAGTTACTTACCCTACGAGCAGTACTTC
TRBJ2-1 NA TRBV9 TRBD2 CASSRAGESYNEQFF TGTGCCAGCAGCCGCGCGGGGGAATCCTACAATGAGCAGTTCTTC
TRBJ1-1 few TRBV5-1 NA CASSPQDGNTEAFF TGCGCCAGCAGCCCCCAGGACGGGAACACTGAAGCTTTCTTT
TRBJ1-6 NA TRBV12-3/TRBV12-4 NA CASTRGAFGPLHF TGTGCCAGCACCCGAGGAGCCTTTGGACCCCTCCACTTT
TRBJ2-3 NA TRBV11-2 NA CASSRTPTGITDTQYF TGTGCCAGCAGCCGAACCCCCACAGGGATCACAGATACGCAGTATTTT
TRBJ2-3 few TRBV5-1 NA CASSLASGTTDTQYF TGCGCCAGCAGCTTGGCGTCAGGTACTACAGATACGCAGTATTTT
TRBJ2-1 NA TRBV12-3/TRBV12-4 NA CASRERGASYNEQFF TGTGCCAGCAGAGAACGGGGGGCCTCATACAATGAGCAGTTCTTC
TRBJ1-1 few TRBV29-1 TRBD1 CSVRDRGTNTEAFF TGCAGCGTCCGGGACAGGGGAACGAACACTGAAGCTTTCTTT
TRBJ1-6 few TRBV12-3/TRBV12-4 NA CASTKTDSYNSPLHF TGTGCCAGCACCAAAACCGACAGCTATAATTCACCCCTCCACTTT
TRBJ2-5 NA TRBV12-3/TRBV12-4 NA CASSLVGTSPETQYF TGTGCCAGCAGTTTAGTGGGCACTAGCCCAGAGACCCAGTACTTC
TRBJ2-5 NA TRBV6-4 NA CASPPGLGQETQYF TGTGCCAGCCCACCGGGGCTGGGCCAAGAGACCCAGTACTTC
TRBJ2-6 NA TRBV2 NA CASSVGGSSGANVLTF TGTGCCAGCAGTGTGGGGGGATCCTCTGGGGCCAACGTCCTGACTTTC
TRBJ2-1 NA TRBV20-1 TRBD1 CSARRQGLDEQFF TGCAGTGCTAGAAGACAGGGTTTAGATGAGCAGTTCTTC
TRBJ2-5 NA TRBV14 NA CASSQDYRETQYF TGTGCCAGCAGCCAAGATTACAGGGAGACCCAGTACTTC
TRBJ1-5 NA TRBV2 TRBD1 CASSGQGKNRPQHF TGTGCCAGCAGTGGACAGGGTAAAAATCGGCCCCAGCATTTT
TRBJ2-3 few TRBV29-1 NA CSVEANTDTQYF TGCAGCGTTGAGGCTAACACAGATACGCAGTATTTT
TRBJ2-3 few TRBV30 NA CAWRVRRQGSTDTQYF TGCGCCTGGAGGGTAAGGAGACAGGGCAGCACAGATACGCAGTATTTT
TRBJ1-1 NA TRBV4-2 NA CASSQAAGGTEAFF TGTGCCAGCAGCCAAGCCGCGGGAGGGACTGAAGCTTTCTTT
TRBJ2-3 few TRBV7-9 TRBD2 CASSKSGTSGGTQYF TGTGCCAGCAGCAAATCCGGGACTAGCGGGGGTACGCAGTATTTT
TRBJ2-2 NA TRBV25-1 TRBD1 CASSVTTGVTGELFF TGTGCCAGCAGTGTTACGACAGGGGTCACCGGGGAGCTGTTTTTT
TRBJ1-5 NA TRBV21-1 NA CASSSQAGTEKRGANQPQHF TGTGCCAGCAGCAGCCAGGCCGGGACAGAGAAACGTGGAGCGAATCAGCCCCAGCATTTT
TRBJ2-6 few TRBV5-1 NA CASSSRDGHILTF TGCGCCAGCAGCTCCCGGGACGGCCACATCCTGACTTTC
TRBJ2-7 many TRBV5-6 NA CASSLASGQPSF TGTGCCAGCAGCTTGGCCAGCGGTCAGCCTTCCTTC
TRBJ2-5 NA TRBV20-1 NA CSAREIAEETQYF TGCAGTGCTAGAGAAATAGCCGAAGAGACCCAGTACTTC
TRBJ2-2 many TRBV5-1 TRBD2 CASSWSGGATGELFF TGCGCCAGCAGCTGGAGCGGGGGGGCGACTGGGGAGCTGTTTTTT
TRBJ2-7 NA TRBV5-1 NA CASSFGGTSYEQYF TGCGCCAGCAGCTTTGGCGGGACAAGTTACGAGCAGTACTTC
TRBJ1-2 many TRBV10-3 TRBD1 CAISDTTGVGYTF TGTGCCATCAGTGACACGACAGGGGTTGGCTACACCTTC
TRBJ1-2 NA TRBV24-1 NA CATRKGQEDGYTF TGTGCCACCAGAAAAGGGCAGGAGGATGGCTACACCTTC
TRBJ1-1 NA TRBV2 NA CASSKDGGNTEAFF TGTGCCAGCAGTAAGGACGGAGGGAACACTGAAGCTTTCTTT
TRBJ1-1 few TRBV7-9 TRBD1 CASSPNRGLAFF TGTGCCAGCAGCCCTAACAGGGGGCTGGCTTTCTTT
TRBJ2-5 few TRBV10-3 TRBD1 CATSAGQGPETQYF TGTGCCACTTCCGCTGGACAGGGTCCTGAGACCCAGTACTTC
TRBJ1-2 few TRBV6-1 TRBD1 CASSETTGDYGYTF TGTGCCAGCAGTGAGACCACAGGGGACTATGGCTACACCTTC
TRBJ2-3 NA TRBV10-2 TRBD2 CASPPEGLAGGQGTQYF TGCGCCAGCCCTCCAGAGGGACTAGCGGGGGGGCAGGGTACGCAGTATTTT
TRBJ1-1 few TRBV10-3 NA CAISPGGPWYTEAFF TGTGCCATCAGCCCTGGGGGGCCGTGGTACACTGAAGCTTTCTTT
TRBJ2-1 few TRBV20-1 NA CSATGSSYNEQFF TGCAGTGCTACGGGGAGCTCCTACAATGAGCAGTTCTTC
TRBJ2-5 once TRBV29-1 TRBD1 CSGTGTGKETQYF TGCAGCGGGACCGGGACAGGGAAAGAGACCCAGTACTTC
TRBJ2-1 NA TRBV19 TRBD1 CASAKRGQGAYNEQFF TGTGCCAGTGCGAAACGTGGACAGGGCGCCTACAATGAGCAGTTCTTC
TRBJ2-3 NA TRBV20-1 NA CSARLDTQYF TGCAGTGCTAGGCTAGATACGCAGTATTTT
TRBJ2-3 NA TRBV20-1 NA CSAPKIDTQYF TGCAGTGCTCCTAAGATAGATACGCAGTATTTT
TRBJ1-1 NA TRBV6-5 NA CASSYESGSTEAFF TGTGCCAGCAGTTACGAGTCGGGGAGCACTGAAGCTTTCTTT
TRBJ1-1 once TRBV28 NA CASSFPGGRGKNTEAFF TGTGCCAGCAGTTTCCCCGGGGGGCGCGGTAAGAACACTGAAGCTTTCTTT
TRBJ2-7 few TRBV7-9 NA CASSLFVGSSYEQYF TGTGCCAGCAGCTTATTCGTGGGGAGCTCCTACGAGCAGTACTTC
TRBJ1-5 NA TRBV20-1 NA CSARGPRGGNQPQHF TGCAGTGCTAGAGGACCTCGGGGAGGCAATCAGCCCCAGCATTTT
TRBJ1-5 NA TRBV12-3/TRBV12-4 NA CASSYAFGGVGQPQHF TGTGCCAGCAGTTACGCCTTTGGGGGGGTGGGTCAGCCCCAGCATTTT